What follows are 4 T cell receptor beta chains derived from one specimen sequenced in a study of sequential checkpoint blockade in melanoma. Sequenced by immunoSEQ multiplex PCR; TCRdb stores in-frame clones only, minus some. The repertoire includes about 9,600 clones, under 30% of them detected once, and roughly a sixth sits in the top ten. Documented treatment: randomized to nivolumab then ipilimumab (arm A) or the reverse (arm B). The material sequenced was tumor tissue (inferred from file names), taken from a patient given nivolumab and ipilimumab in sequence. Source of these receptors: a human donor with melanoma.

This clone was observed a single time. This chain links TRBV5-1 with TRBJ1-1; no clear D. Germline V lookup: CDR1 SGHRS, CDR2 YFSETQ. V was cut by 1 base and J by 4 bases, with 14 bases left in between. This CDR3 comprises 15 residues. CDR3 coding DNA: TGCGCCAGCAGCTTGCTCACCCTAAGGGCCACTGAAGCTTTCTTT. Protein product: CASSLLTLRATEAFF.

The chain has TRBV10-2 and TRBJ1-2; 8 bases line up with TRBD1. The trim removed 0 bases at V and 8 bases at J, leaving 5 bases unmatched. Germline V gene data show CDR1 as WSHSY and CDR2 as SAAADI. The CDR3 length is 14 residues. DNA of the CDR3: TGCGCCAGCAGTGAGTCTGGGGACAGGCTAGGCTACACCTTC. Encoded protein: CASSESGDRLGYTF.

This clone occurred a few times. The V gene is TRBV19, the J gene TRBJ1-1, with a tentative D call TRBD1 (5 bases). The CDR3 contains 14 residues. V lost 4 bases to trimming and J lost 0 bases, with 9 bases between them. Germline V lookup: CDR1 LNHDA, CDR2 SQIVND (reference sequence). CDR3 amino acids: CASSKGLLNTEAFF. CDR3 nucleotides: TGTGCCAGTAGTAAGGGACTCCTGAACACTGAAGCTTTCTTT.

This sequence joins TRBV23-1 and TRBJ2-3; 9 bases line up with TRBD2. TRBV23-1 is assigned to the ORF class and has an uncertain function. V lost 5 bases, J lost 6 bases, and 18 bases stayed unmatched. The CDR3 loop spans 18 amino acids. The CDR3, as DNA: TGCGCCAGCAGTGGGGGGGGCAACCTAGCGGGATTTTCGGATACGCAGTATTTT. Translation gives CASSGGGNLAGFSDTQYF.